Following are 19 T cell receptor beta chains from one sample sequenced in a study of regulatory T cells in long-lasting Graves disease. Specified time point: newly diagnosed GD, antithyroid drugs for less than 3 months. RNA from PBMCs was the source of the TCR library. Combining iRepertoire HTBI primers with Arm-PCR of CDR3 regions, the authors built TCR beta libraries. TCRdb ran MiXCR on the multiplex PCR reads and lists one entry per CDR3 protein. The table includes around 500,000 distinct CDR3 sequences, about 13% detected once. Separately, the same data were catalogued under a study of T cells in Graves' hyperthyroidism and ophthalmopathy.

Sequences were derived from peripheral blood mononuclear cells (PBMCs), sampled at new diagnosis, from a patient treated with antithyroid drugs. The source is a man aged 30-40 years with Graves disease.

This chain uses TRBV20-1 with TRBJ1-5; the D is unclear. V was cut by 5 bases and J by 5 bases, with 16 bases left in between. The CDR3 runs 14 residues. Germline CDR1 and CDR2: DFQATT and SNEGSKA (reference sequence). The CDR3 reads CSASTTGDHQPQHF. CDR3 DNA: TGCAGTGCTTCGACAACCGGGGATCATCAGCCCCAGCATTTT.

This clonotype was seen at least ten times. This chain connects TRBV7-2 to TRBJ2-7; D may be TRBD2 (5 bases). The CDR3 consists of 15 residues. CDR1 and CDR2 from the germline V gene are SGHTA and FQGNSA. Between the trimmed V and J ends, which lost 4 bases and 6 bases, there was a span of 19 bases. The CDR3 loop reads CASSSEASQGIEQYF. The CDR3 DNA is TGTGCCAGCAGCTCGGAGGCTAGCCAAGGGATCGAGCAGTACTTC.

The sample holds many counts of this clonotype. This chain connects TRBV24-1 to TRBJ1-2, with 7 bases fitting TRBD1. The CDR3 contains 14 residues. Germline CDR1 and CDR2: KGHDR and SFDVKD. The V and J ends lost 9 bases and 4 bases, in that order; junction bases with no gene match: 10. CDR3 sequence reads: CATSVRQGGYGYTF. The DNA for the CDR3 is TGTGCCACCTCCGTCCGACAGGGCGGCTATGGCTACACCTTC.

This clonotype was detected ten times or more. This chain connects TRBV11-2 to TRBJ1-1, with D tentatively TRBD1 (6 bases). CDR1 is SGHAT and CDR2 is FQNNGV in the germline V gene. The V end was cut by 1 base, the J end by 6 bases, with 15 bases between. This CDR3 spans 15 amino acids. The CDR3 protein is CASSLATTGYPEAFF. The CDR3 DNA reads as TGTGCCAGCAGCTTAGCTACTACAGGGTACCCTGAAGCTTTCTTT. Together with reference TRBV11-2 and TRBJ1-1, the CDR3 gives the full variable domain: EAGVAQSPRYKIIEKRQSVAFWCNPISGHATLYWYQQILGQGPKLLIQFQNNGVVDDSQLPKDRFSAERLKGVDSTLKIQPAKLEDSAVYLCASSLATTGYPEAFFGQGTRLTVV.

In its sample, this clonotype was seen many times. The chain employs TRBV5-1 and TRBJ1-4, with a possible D match to TRBD1 (6 bases). CDR1 SGHRS and CDR2 YFSETQ come from the germline V gene. CDR3 size: 15 residues. The V end was cut by 4 bases, the J end by 6 bases, with 16 bases between. The CDR3 is CASSGQGTRDEKLFF. In nucleotides, the CDR3 is TGCGCCAGCAGCGGTCAGGGGACGCGGGATGAAAAACTGTTTTTT.

This clonotype was recorded at least ten times. This chain uses TRBV25-1 with TRBJ1-1, with a weak D call TRBD1 (6 bases). The CDR3 runs to 13 residues. Germline CDR1 MGHDK, CDR2 SYGVNS. Between the trimmed V and J ends, which lost 4 bases and 6 bases, there was a span of 12 bases. This chain's CDR3 is CASSVQGIAEAFF. The CDR3 bases are TGTGCCAGCAGTGTACAGGGTATAGCTGAAGCTTTCTTT.

This chain uses TRBV14 with TRBJ2-7, with TRBD2 identical over 7 bases. Germline V gene sequence: CDR1 SGHDN, CDR2 FVKESK. This CDR3 has 14 amino acids. The ends lost 3 bases at V and 2 bases at J; junction bases unmatched: 4. This CDR3 is CASSQDSGPYEQYF. The CDR3 nucleotides are TGTGCCAGCAGCCAGGATAGCGGGCCCTACGAGCAGTACTTC. Full variable domain (outside the CDR3, taken from reference TRBV14 and TRBJ2-7): EAGVTQFPSHSVIEKGQTVTLRCDPISGHDNLYWYRRVMGKEIKFLLHFVKESKQDESGMPNNRFLAERTGGTYSTLKVQPAELEDSGVYFCASSQDSGPYEQYFGPGTRLTVT.

This clonotype appeared a single time. The chain joins TRBV9 to TRBJ1-4; perhaps TRBD1 as D (6 bases). V was cut by 3 bases and J by 8 bases, with 14 bases left in between. The CDR3 sequence is 14 residues long. CDR1 is SGDLS and CDR2 is YYNGEE in the germline V gene. The CDR3 is CASSGDMREEKLFF. The CDR3 DNA reads as TGTGCCAGCAGCGGGGACATGAGGGAGGAAAAACTGTTTTTT.

This clonotype has at least ten counts. The chain combines TRBV29-1 with TRBJ2-3, with a tentative D call TRBD1 (5 bases). The length of the CDR3 is 12 residues. CDR1 is SQVTM, CDR2 ANQGSEA, per germline. Trimming took off 4 bases at V and 6 bases at J, with 11 bases between the two ends. CDR3 protein: CSVGQGVDTQYF. CDR3 nucleotides: TGCAGCGTTGGCCAGGGTGTGGATACGCAGTATTTT.

This clonotype was seen many times. The chain combines TRBV2 with TRBJ1-1; 7 bases map to TRBD1. Germline loops: CDR1 SNHLY, CDR2 FYNNEI. The CDR3 has 13 amino acids. The V gene end was trimmed by 8 bases and the J gene end by 1 base; junction bases not matched to a gene: 4. The CDR3 nucleotides read TGTGCCAGCCCTAGGACAGGGAACACTGAAGCTTTCTTT. It translates to CASPRTGNTEAFF.

In this sample, this clonotype turned up many times. The rearrangement joins TRBV5-6 to TRBJ1-2; tentatively, D is TRBD1 (5 bases). V dropped 4 bases and J dropped 8 bases, with 15 bases sitting between them. Germline V gene sequence: CDR1 SGHDT, CDR2 YYEEEE. The CDR3 runs 13 residues. CDR3 DNA sequence: TGTGCCAGCAGCCGTCCCGGGACCTGGGGCTACACCTTC. It specifies CASSRPGTWGYTF.

In regard to this clonotype: This clone may be a read error of a much larger clone one base away. The chain uses TRBV29-1 and TRBJ2-1; no clear D. Trimming removed 2 bases at V and 8 bases at J, with 16 bases between. This CDR3 is 14 amino acids long. Germline CDR1 is SQVTM and CDR2 is ANQGSEA. The CDR3 here is CSVELGKGLDEQFF. As DNA, the CDR3 is TGCAGCGTTGAATTGGGGAAGGGCCTCGATGAGCAGTTCTTC.

The V and J genes are TRBV29-1 and TRBJ2-1, with TRBD2 matching over 9 bases. The trim removed 7 bases at V and 9 bases at J, leaving 10 bases unmatched. CDR3 size: 13 residues. Per the germline V gene, CDR1 is SQVTM and CDR2 is ANQGSEA. This chain's CDR3 is CSARSSGRLEQFF. The CDR3, as DNA: TGCAGCGCCCGGAGTAGCGGGAGACTTGAGCAGTTCTTC.

The rearrangement links TRBV20-1 to TRBJ1-6; possibly TRBD1 for D (6 bases). The V end lost 2 bases, the J end lost 8 bases, and 10 bases lay between the germline ends. The CDR3 is 13 residues long. Germline lookup yields CDR1 DFQATT and CDR2 SNEGSKA (reference sequence). The DNA for the CDR3 is TGCAGTGCTAGAAACAGGGAACATTCACCCCTCCACTTT. Translating it yields CSARNREHSPLHF.

This clonotype was seen only a few times. In nucleotides, the CDR3 is TGTGCCATCGAGCGGGAAGGGTTTAGAGAGACCCAGTACTTC. Encoded protein: CAIEREGFRETQYF. This chain links TRBV12-3 or TRBV12-4 with TRBJ2-1; 7 nucleotides match TRBD2. The last part of the DNA fits TRBJ2-5 better; the J call may be wrong. This CDR3 region has 14 residues.

This clonotype came up many times. This chain links TRBV2 with TRBJ2-6; D unresolved. V shed 5 bases and J shed 0 bases, with 20 bases lying between them. CDR3 length: 19 amino acids. Looked up from germline, CDR1 is SNHLY and CDR2 is FYNNEI. CDR3 sequence (DNA): TGTGCCAGCAGTACAAGGGTCAGACCTTCCTTCTCTGGGGCCAACGTCCTGACTTTC. Translating it yields CASSTRVRPSFSGANVLTF. The full variable domain, with the rest looked up from reference TRBV2 and TRBJ2-6, is EPEVTQTPSHQVTQMGQEVILRCVPISNHLYFYWYRQILGQKVEFLVSFYNNEISEKSEIFDDQFSVERPDGSNFTLKIRSTKLEDSAMYFCASSTRVRPSFSGANVLTFGAGSRLTVL.

This clonotype was counted ten times or more. J is TRBJ1-1 and V is TRBV12-3 or TRBV12-4; D call uncertain. V was trimmed by 3 bases and J by 0 bases, leaving 5 bases between them. The CDR3 is made up of 13 amino acids. CDR3 nucleotide sequence: TGTGCCAGCAGTTTTAAGATGAACACTGAAGCTTTCTTT. Amino acids: CASSFKMNTEAFF.

This clonotype was seen a handful of times. A read error may explain this, as a much larger clone is one base away. The rearrangement uses TRBV11-2 and TRBJ2-1; D could derive from TRBD1 or TRBD2 (7 bases each). Germline V gives CDR1 SGHAT, CDR2 FQNNGV. The CDR3 has 15 amino acids. The CDR3 sequence is CTSGDSYSELGEQFF. CDR3 nucleotides: TGTACCAGCGGGGACAGTTATTCGGAATTGGGTGAGCAGTTCTTC.

This clonotype was observed a handful of times. The V gene is TRBV6-1, the J gene TRBJ2-7, with TRBD2 identical over 9 bases. The CDR3 totals 13 residues. V shed 6 bases and J 2 bases; nucleotides not matched to a gene: 2. Looked up from germline, CDR1 is MNHNS and CDR2 is SASEGT. The CDR3 region has the DNA TGTGCCAGCAGGACTAGCGGACCCTACGAGCAGTACTTC. Its translation is CASRTSGPYEQYF.